This TCR beta chain appears in the sequencing data of a study of T-cell reconstitution after alpha-beta-depleted transplantation in children. General study points: Among T cells one year after transplant, newly produced cells accounted for most counts and diversity. TCRbeta diversity was high at day 60 in some patients (a result of surviving recipient T cells and thymic progenitors). Expanded graft clones, several hundred of them, were reportedly the source of alpha-beta T cells about two months after transplant.

Library preparation (for TCRbeta) was performed with unique molecular identifiers. TCRdb reprocessed the PCR reads with MiXCR, giving one entry per CDR3 protein. Of around 450,000 distinct CDR3 sequences listed, about 11% were seen once; the top ten hold 2% to 2.5%. Ten or more counts support this clonotype. What it recognizes is unknown. This CDR3 has 12 residues. Germline CDR1 is SQVTM and CDR2 is ANQGSEA. The TCR originated in a child aged 2 to 10 with inherited bone marrow failure, due to receive a stem cell transplant. The chain uses TRBV29-1 and TRBJ2-1, with 10 bases lining up with TRBD1. The source material was PBMCs, sampled before TCRalphabeta/CD19-depleted stem cell transplant. The DNA for the CDR3 is TGCAGTGGACAGGGGGTTGACAATGAGCAGTTCTTC. Translation gives CSGQGVDNEQFF.